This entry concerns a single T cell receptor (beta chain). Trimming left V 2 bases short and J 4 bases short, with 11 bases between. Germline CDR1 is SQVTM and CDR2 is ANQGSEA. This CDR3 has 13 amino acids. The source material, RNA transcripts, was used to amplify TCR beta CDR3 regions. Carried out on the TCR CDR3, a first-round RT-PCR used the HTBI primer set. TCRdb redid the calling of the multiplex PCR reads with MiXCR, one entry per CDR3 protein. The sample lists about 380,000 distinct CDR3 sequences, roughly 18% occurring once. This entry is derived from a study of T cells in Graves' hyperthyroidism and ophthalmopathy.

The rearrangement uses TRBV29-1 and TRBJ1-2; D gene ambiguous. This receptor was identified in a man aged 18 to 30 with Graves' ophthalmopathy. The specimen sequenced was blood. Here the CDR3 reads CSVEFGDFYGYTF. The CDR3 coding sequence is TGCAGCGTTGAATTTGGCGACTTCTATGGCTACACCTTC.